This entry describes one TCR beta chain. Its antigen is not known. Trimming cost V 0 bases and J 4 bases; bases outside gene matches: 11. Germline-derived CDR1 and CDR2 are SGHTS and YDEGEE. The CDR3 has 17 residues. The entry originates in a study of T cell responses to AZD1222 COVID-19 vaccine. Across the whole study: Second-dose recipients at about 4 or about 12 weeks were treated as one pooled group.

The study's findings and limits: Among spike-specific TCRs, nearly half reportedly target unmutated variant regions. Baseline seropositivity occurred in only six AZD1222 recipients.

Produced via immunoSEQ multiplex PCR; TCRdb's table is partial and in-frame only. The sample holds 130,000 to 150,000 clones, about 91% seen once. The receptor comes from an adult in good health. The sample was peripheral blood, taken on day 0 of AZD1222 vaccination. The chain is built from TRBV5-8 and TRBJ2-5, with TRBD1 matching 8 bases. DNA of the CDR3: TGTGCCAGCAGCTTGGGATTTTCTTATGGACAGGGAGAGACCCAGTACTTC. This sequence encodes CASSLGFSYGQGETQYF.